The clone carrying this T cell receptor (beta chain) was seen just once. Its antigen is unidentified. Only in-frame clones appear in the TCRdb table, and some are missing; sequencing was by immunoSEQ multiplex PCR. The profile shows 69,000 or so clones, around 84% of them singletons. The data were obtained in a study of OX40 agonist ivuxolimab in advanced cancers. Background on the study: Ivuxolimab was administered intravenously to patients at 0.01 to 10 mg/kg every 2 weeks. Having had anti-PD-1, anti-PD-L1 or anti-CTLA-4 therapy before was allowed, and around 39% had some. General study points: At 0.1 to 3.0 mg/kg and by week 6, clonal expansion occurred in CD4+ and CD8+ blood T cells. Expanded clones were, on average, more numerous in CD8+ T cells than in CD4+.

The CDR3 has 13 residues. Germline V CDR1 and CDR2: WNHNN, SYGVQD (reference sequence). V lost 6 bases and J lost 4; bases outside the gene matches: 2. The chain couples TRBV10-1 to TRBJ1-1; 10 bases match TRBD1. The starting material was CD4+ or CD8+ T cells sorted from blood, obtained in a trial of the OX40 agonist ivuxolimab. This TCR was sampled from an adult with an advanced solid tumor such as melanoma, head and neck, liver or kidney cancer. DNA for the CDR3: TGCGCCAGCAGGGGACAGGGGACCACTGAAGCTTTCTTT. It yields the protein CASRGQGTTEAFF.